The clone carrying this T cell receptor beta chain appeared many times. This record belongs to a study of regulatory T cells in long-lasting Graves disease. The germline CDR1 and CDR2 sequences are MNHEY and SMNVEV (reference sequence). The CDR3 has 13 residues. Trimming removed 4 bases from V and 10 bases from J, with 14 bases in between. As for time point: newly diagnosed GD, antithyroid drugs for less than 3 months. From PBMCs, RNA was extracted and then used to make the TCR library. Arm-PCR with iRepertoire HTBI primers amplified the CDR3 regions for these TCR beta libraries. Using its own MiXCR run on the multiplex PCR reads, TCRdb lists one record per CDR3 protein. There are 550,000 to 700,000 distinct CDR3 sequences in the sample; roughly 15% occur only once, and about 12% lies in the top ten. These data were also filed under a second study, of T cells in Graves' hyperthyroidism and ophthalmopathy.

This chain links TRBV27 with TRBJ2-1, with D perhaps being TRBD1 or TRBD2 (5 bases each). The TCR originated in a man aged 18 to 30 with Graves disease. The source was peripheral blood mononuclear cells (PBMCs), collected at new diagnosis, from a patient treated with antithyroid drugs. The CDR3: CASSSPGGDEQFF. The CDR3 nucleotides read TGTGCCAGCAGTTCCCCCGGTGGGGACGAGCAGTTCTTC.